The rows below give T cell receptor beta chains drawn from one sample of a study of OX40 agonist ivuxolimab in advanced cancers. Using immunoSEQ multiplex PCR, the repertoire was profiled, and TCRdb retains in-frame clones only, with some absent. This table has about 13,000 clones, about 87% appearing once. This specimen consisted of CD4+ or CD8+ T cells sorted from blood, obtained in a trial of the OX40 agonist ivuxolimab. The receptors stem from an adult with an advanced solid tumor such as melanoma, head and neck, liver or kidney cancer. CDR3s include the opening cysteine and the closing phenylalanine or tryptophan. D genes are given only for firm matches. Size is stated for part of the rows, as once, few or many counts, or as a class when the clone is expanded.

TRBJ2-3	few	-	14	TRBV6-6	TGTGCCAGCAGTGAGAGGACTAGCACAGATACGCAGTATTTT	CASSERTSTDTQYF
TRBJ1-4	-	-	16	TRBV5-4	TGTGCCAGCAGCTTCGCCCAGGGGTCGACTAATGAAAAACTGTTTTTT	CASSFAQGSTNEKLFF
TRBJ1-6	-	-	14	TRBV10-1	TGCGCCAAAGGACTCGACGAGTGGGATTCACCCCTCCACTTT	CAKGLDEWDSPLHF
TRBJ2-1	-	TRBD1	14	TRBV28	TGTGCCAGCACCCGGGACAGGGGGTCGAATGAGCAGTTCTTC	CASTRDRGSNEQFF
TRBJ1-3	once	-	14	TRBV21-1	TGTGCCAGCAGCCAAGACTGGGCTGGAAACACCATATATTTT	CASSQDWAGNTIYF
TRBJ2-7	-	TRBD1	15	TRBV6-5	TGTGCCAGCAGTTATTCGGGGACAGGGAGGTACGAGCAGTACTTC	CASSYSGTGRYEQYF
TRBJ2-5	-	-	14	TRBV7-2	TGTGCCAGCAAAACTACACTCCTTCAAGAGACCCAGTACTTC	CASKTTLLQETQYF
TRBJ2-7	-	-	15	TRBV6-5	TGTGCCAGCAGTGGATTAGGGGAAGAGGCCTACGAGCAGTACTTC	CASSGLGEEAYEQYF
TRBJ1-2	once	-	13	TRBV21-1	TGTGCCAGCAGCAATGGCAGGGCCTATGGCTACACCTTC	CASSNGRAYGYTF
TRBJ1-1	-	TRBD1	14	TRBV7-3	TGTGCCAGCAGCCAAGGGACAGCGAACACTGAAGCTTTCTTT	CASSQGTANTEAFF
TRBJ2-3	-	-	15	TRBV27	TGTGCCAGCAGTTTAGAGGCCGGGATAGGAGATACGCAGTATTTT	CASSLEAGIGDTQYF
TRBJ2-7	once	TRBD2	18	TRBV2	TGTGCCAGCAGTGAGTGGGAATTAGCGGGGGGCGCGGACTACGAGCAGTACTTC	CASSEWELAGGADYEQYF
TRBJ1-1	once	TRBD1	16	TRBV15	TGTGCCACTATCAGTACACAGGGGACCATGAACACTGAAGCTTTCTTT	CATISTQGTMNTEAFF
TRBJ1-1	-	-	14	TRBV27	TGTGCCAGCAGTTTAGGCCTACTGAACACTGAAGCTTTCTTT	CASSLGLLNTEAFF
TRBJ2-5	-	-	11	TRBV7-6	TGTGCCAGCAGCCCAGATGAGACCCAGTACTTC	CASSPDETQYF
TRBJ1-2	-	TRBD1	13	TRBV5-4	TGTGCCAGCAGCTTGGAGACAGGGGATGGCTACACCTTC	CASSLETGDGYTF
TRBJ2-1	-	-	14	TRBV5-6	TGTGCCAGCAGCTTGTTAAGGGCCTCAAATGAGCAGTTCTTC	CASSLLRASNEQFF
TRBJ2-1	-	-	15	TRBV28	TGTGCCAGCAGTACTTCTAGGACACCTTACAATGAGCAGTTCTTC	CASSTSRTPYNEQFF
TRBJ1-5	-	TRBD1	20	TRBV10-3	TGTGCCATCAGCCGGGTCCCTCCATCAGGGGGCCGGTTTAGCAATCAGCCCCAGCATTTT	CAISRVPPSGGRFSNQPQHF
TRBJ1-5	-	TRBD1	16	TRBV11-2	TGTGCCAGCAGCTTAGGGTCAGGGGGCGCGCATCAGCCCCAGCATTTT	CASSLGSGGAHQPQHF
TRBJ2-5	-	-	15	TRBV19	TGTGCCAGTAGTATAGCGGGGCTGTACCAAGAGACCCAGTACTTC	CASSIAGLYQETQYF
TRBJ2-1	-	TRBD1	15	TRBV7-9	TGTGCCAGCAGCCATTCCCGGGACAGGGTCAATGAGCAGTTCTTC	CASSHSRDRVNEQFF
TRBJ1-2	-	-	13	TRBV4-1	TGCGCCAGCAGCCAAGTCGGGTGGGAGGGCTACACCTTC	CASSQVGWEGYTF
TRBJ1-1	-	-	14	TRBV2	TGTGCCAGCAGTGAACGCTCAAAGGGGACTGAAGCTTTCTTT	CASSERSKGTEAFF
TRBJ2-1	-	-	18	TRBV7-6	TGTGCCAGCAGCTCCCAACCTGATGAGGTTTTGGGGGCGAATGAGCAGTTCTTC	CASSSQPDEVLGANEQFF
TRBJ1-5	-	-	14	TRBV7-9	TGTGCCAGCAGCCCTCAGGGCTCGGTGGAGCCCCAGCATTTT	CASSPQGSVEPQHF
TRBJ2-3	few	TRBD1	14	TRBV6-4	TGTGCCAGCAGTGACGGACAGGGGGGAGATACGCAGTATTTT	CASSDGQGGDTQYF
TRBJ2-7	-	TRBD1	14	TRBV4-1	TGCGCCAGCAGCCCCTGGGGGACAGCCGGAGAGCAGTACTTC	CASSPWGTAGEQYF
TRBJ2-3	-	-	16	TRBV27	TGTGCCAGCAGTTCCCCGGTGGAGGGGGGCTCAGATACGCAGTATTTT	CASSSPVEGGSDTQYF
TRBJ2-3	-	TRBD2	15	TRBV27	TGTGCCAGCAGGCCTCTACTAGCGGGGGGGAATACGCAGTATTTT	CASRPLLAGGNTQYF
TRBJ2-2	once	TRBD1	17	TRBV4-1	TGCGCCAGCAGCCGAGACACAGGGGGCGCCCGCACCGGGGAGCTGTTTTTT	CASSRDTGGARTGELFF
TRBJ2-7	-	-	15	TRBV28	TGTGCCAGCAGACGCATGGACGGACTTTCCTACGAGCAGTACTTC	CASRRMDGLSYEQYF
TRBJ1-4	few	TRBD1	17	TRBV27	TGTGCCAGCAGTTTATATGCGACAGGGGTGTCTGGTGAAAAACTGTTTTTT	CASSLYATGVSGEKLFF
TRBJ2-7	once	TRBD2	15	TRBV10-3	TGTGCCATCAGTGGCGGGGGGGGCCCCGGGTACGAGCAGTACTTC	CAISGGGGPGYEQYF
TRBJ1-2	once	-	16	TRBV12-5	TGTGCTAGTGGTCCAAAGGGGCAGGGAAAGACCTATGGCTACACCTTC	CASGPKGQGKTYGYTF
TRBJ2-1	-	-	15	TRBV9	TGTGCCAGCAGCGTAGATGGCGGAGCCTACAATGAGCAGTTCTTC	CASSVDGGAYNEQFF
TRBJ1-4	-	TRBD1	15	TRBV11-2	TGTGCCAGCAGCTTCGCCCGACAGGGGAATGAAAAACTGTTTTTT	CASSFARQGNEKLFF
TRBJ2-3	-	TRBD1	15	TRBV7-3	TGTGCCAGCAGCCCAACGACAGGGCTTCTTGATACGCAGTATTTT	CASSPTTGLLDTQYF
TRBJ2-7	once	-	13	TRBV6-5	TGTGCCAGCAGTCCAATGGGGGCGAGGGAGCAGTACTTC	CASSPMGAREQYF
TRBJ1-5	few	-	14	TRBV27	TGTGCCAGCAGTTTAAAGGGGATGAGTCAGCCCCAGCATTTT	CASSLKGMSQPQHF
TRBJ2-3	-	-	15	TRBV11-2	TGTGCCAGCAGAGAGACAGCCCCTAGCACAGATACGCAGTATTTT	CASRETAPSTDTQYF
TRBJ2-2	-	TRBD2	13	TRBV29-1	TGCAGCGTTCGAGCGGGAGTCACCGGGGAGCTGTTTTTT	CSVRAGVTGELFF
TRBJ2-7	-	-	17	TRBV7-3	TGTGCCAGCAGCTTAACCCCGGGATCTGGTCCGTTCTACGAGCAGTACTTC	CASSLTPGSGPFYEQYF
TRBJ1-1	once	-	16	TRBV9	TGTGCCAGCAGCCACCCGGTAAGCCATTCGAACACTGAAGCTTTCTTT	CASSHPVSHSNTEAFF
TRBJ2-7	-	-	14	TRBV11-2	TGTGCCAGCAGCTTCGGACACAACTCCTACGAGCAGTACTTC	CASSFGHNSYEQYF
TRBJ1-5	-	-	15	TRBV19	TGTGCCAGTAGTTTGAGACAGGCTAGCAATCAGCCCCAGCATTTT	CASSLRQASNQPQHF
TRBJ1-2	-	-	13	TRBV6-5	TGTGCCAGCAGTCAAGGACGGAGAAATGGCTACACCTTC	CASSQGRRNGYTF
TRBJ2-1	-	-	12	TRBV29-1	TGCAGCGTTGAAAGCTCCTACAATGAGCAGTTCTTC	CSVESSYNEQFF
TRBJ1-2	-	-	16	TRBV30	TGTGCCTGGAGTGTAGGCGCGTGGGGGGGAGGGGATGGCTACACCTTC	CAWSVGAWGGGDGYTF
TRBJ2-7	-	TRBD1	13	TRBV29-1	TGCAGCGTCGGGGACAGCCCGTCCTACGAGCAGTACTTC	CSVGDSPSYEQYF
TRBJ2-3	-	TRBD2	15	TRBV29-1	TGCAGCGCGGGACTAGCGGGGGTCCTTTCAGATACGCAGTATTTT	CSAGLAGVLSDTQYF
TRBJ1-1	-	-	15	TRBV27	TGTGCCAGCAGTTTTTCGGCCATTCTCTCTAATGAAGCTTTCTTT	CASSFSAILSNEAFF
TRBJ1-1	-	-	12	TRBV30	TGTGCCTGGAGTGTACCGTCGGGTGAAGCTTTCTTT	CAWSVPSGEAFF
TRBJ2-2	-	TRBD2	13	TRBV19	TGTGCCAGTAATGAGCGGGAGTCCGGGGAGCTGTTTTTT	CASNERESGELFF
TRBJ1-2	-	-	15	TRBV6-1	TGTGCCAGCAGTGAAAACGGAGGACCGAGCTATGGCTACACCTTC	CASSENGGPSYGYTF
TRBJ1-2	-	-	15	TRBV29-1	TGCAGCGTTGAGGACCCAGCTGGGCCTAACTATGGCTACACCTTC	CSVEDPAGPNYGYTF
TRBJ2-7	-	-	14	TRBV5-4	TGTGCCAGCAGCCCACAGCGAGGGTACTACGAGCAGTACTTC	CASSPQRGYYEQYF
TRBJ1-5	once	TRBD1	16	TRBV28	TGTGCCAGCAGTTCGTTATTAGGACAGGGGTATCAGCCCCAGCATTTT	CASSSLLGQGYQPQHF
TRBJ1-4	medium-sized	-	16	TRBV21-1	TGTGCCAGCAGCAATTGGGACAGGGCACGTAATGAAAAACTGTTTTTT	CASSNWDRARNEKLFF